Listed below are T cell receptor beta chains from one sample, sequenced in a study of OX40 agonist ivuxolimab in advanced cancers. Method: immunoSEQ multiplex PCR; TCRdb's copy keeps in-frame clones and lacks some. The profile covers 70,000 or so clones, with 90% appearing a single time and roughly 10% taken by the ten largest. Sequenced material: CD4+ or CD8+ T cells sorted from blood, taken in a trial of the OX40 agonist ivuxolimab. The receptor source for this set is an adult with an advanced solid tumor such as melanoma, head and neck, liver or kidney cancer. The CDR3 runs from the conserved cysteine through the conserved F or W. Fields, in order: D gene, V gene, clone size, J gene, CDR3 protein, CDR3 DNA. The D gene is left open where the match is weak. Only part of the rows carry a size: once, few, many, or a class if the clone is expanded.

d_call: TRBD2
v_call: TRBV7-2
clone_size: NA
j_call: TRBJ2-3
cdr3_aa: CASSSASGRADTQYF
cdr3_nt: TGTGCCAGCAGCTCCGCTAGCGGGAGGGCCGATACGCAGTATTTT

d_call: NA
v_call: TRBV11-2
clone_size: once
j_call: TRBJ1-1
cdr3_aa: CASSAERGEAFF
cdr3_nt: TGTGCCAGCAGCGCAGAAAGGGGGGAGGCTTTCTTT

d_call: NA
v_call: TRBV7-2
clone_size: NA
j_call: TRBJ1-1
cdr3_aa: CASSLPRAGWTEAFF
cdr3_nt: TGTGCCAGCAGCCTCCCCCGAGCGGGTTGGACTGAAGCTTTCTTT

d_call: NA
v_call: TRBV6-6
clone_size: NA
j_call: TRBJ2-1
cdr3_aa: CASRTTSNEQFF
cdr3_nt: TGTGCCAGCAGGACGACAAGCAATGAGCAGTTCTTC

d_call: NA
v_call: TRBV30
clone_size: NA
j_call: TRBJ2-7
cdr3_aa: CAWKGGAYEQYF
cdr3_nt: TGTGCCTGGAAGGGGGGGGCCTACGAGCAGTACTTC

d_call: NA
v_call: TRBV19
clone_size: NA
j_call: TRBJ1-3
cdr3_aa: CASKPTGQNTIYF
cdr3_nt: TGTGCCAGTAAACCTACAGGACAAAACACCATATATTTT

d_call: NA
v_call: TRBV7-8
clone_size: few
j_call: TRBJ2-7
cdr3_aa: CASSRDEQYF
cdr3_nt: TGTGCCAGCAGCAGGGACGAGCAGTACTTC

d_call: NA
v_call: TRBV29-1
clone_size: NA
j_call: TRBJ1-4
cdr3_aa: CSVGQTGQRGTNEKLFF
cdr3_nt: TGCAGCGTCGGACAGACGGGACAACGGGGGACTAATGAAAAACTGTTTTTT

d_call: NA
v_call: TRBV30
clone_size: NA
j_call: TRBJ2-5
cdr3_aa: CAWSVGYQETQYF
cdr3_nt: TGTGCCTGGAGTGTTGGCTACCAAGAGACCCAGTACTTC

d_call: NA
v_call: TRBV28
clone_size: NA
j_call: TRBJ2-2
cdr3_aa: CASSGTKNTGELFF
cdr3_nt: TGTGCCAGCTCCGGGACAAAGAACACCGGGGAGCTGTTTTTT

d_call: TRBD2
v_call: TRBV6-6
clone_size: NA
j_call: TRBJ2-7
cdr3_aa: CASGGTSGSYEQYF
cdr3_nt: TGTGCCAGCGGCGGGACTAGCGGATCCTACGAGCAGTACTTC

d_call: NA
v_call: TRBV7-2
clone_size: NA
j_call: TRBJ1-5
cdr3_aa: CASSLGPEQPQHF
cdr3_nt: TGTGCCAGCAGCTTGGGGCCGGAGCAGCCCCAGCATTTT

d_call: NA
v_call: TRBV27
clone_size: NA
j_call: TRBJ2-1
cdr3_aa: CASSFLWSYNEQFF
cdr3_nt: TGTGCCAGCAGTTTTCTATGGTCCTACAATGAGCAGTTCTTC

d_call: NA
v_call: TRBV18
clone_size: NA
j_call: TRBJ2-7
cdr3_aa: CASSNSGEQYF
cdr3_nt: TGTGCCAGCTCCAACAGCGGCGAGCAGTACTTC

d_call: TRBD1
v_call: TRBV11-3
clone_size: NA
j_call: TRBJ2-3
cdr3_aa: CASSLGRTGRTDTQYF
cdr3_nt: TGTGCCAGCAGCTTAGGCAGGACAGGGCGGACAGATACGCAGTATTTT

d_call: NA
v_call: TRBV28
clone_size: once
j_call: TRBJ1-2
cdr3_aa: CASSPGAGGLYGYTF
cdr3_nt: TGTGCCAGCAGCCCCGGCGCCGGAGGACTCTATGGCTACACCTTC

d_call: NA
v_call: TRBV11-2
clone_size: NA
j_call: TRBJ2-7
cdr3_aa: CASSFRRTYEQYF
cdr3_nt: TGTGCCAGCAGCTTCCGACGGACCTACGAGCAGTACTTC

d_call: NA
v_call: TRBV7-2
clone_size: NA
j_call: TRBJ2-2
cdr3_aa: CASSGPERRTGELFF
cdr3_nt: TGTGCCAGCAGCGGTCCTGAGCGCCGCACCGGGGAGCTGTTTTTT

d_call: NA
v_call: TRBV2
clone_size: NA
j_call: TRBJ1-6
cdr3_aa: CASRTGTANSPLHF
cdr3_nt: TGTGCCAGCAGAACCGGGACTGCGAATTCACCCCTCCACTTT

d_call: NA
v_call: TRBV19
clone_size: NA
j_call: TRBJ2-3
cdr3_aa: CASSNQRDTQYF
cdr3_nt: TGTGCCAGTAGTAACCAGCGAGATACGCAGTATTTT

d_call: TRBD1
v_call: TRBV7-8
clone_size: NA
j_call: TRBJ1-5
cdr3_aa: CASSSFTGGQDQPQHF
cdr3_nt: TGTGCCAGCAGTTCATTTACAGGGGGTCAGGATCAGCCCCAGCATTTT

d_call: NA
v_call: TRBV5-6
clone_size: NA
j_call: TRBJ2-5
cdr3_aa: CASSLKASGETQYF
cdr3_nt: TGTGCCAGCAGCTTGAAAGCTAGTGGGGAGACCCAGTACTTC

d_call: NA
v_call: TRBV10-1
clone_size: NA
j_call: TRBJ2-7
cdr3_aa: CASPQGVSSYEQYF
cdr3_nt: TGCGCCAGCCCCCAGGGCGTGAGCTCCTACGAGCAGTACTTC

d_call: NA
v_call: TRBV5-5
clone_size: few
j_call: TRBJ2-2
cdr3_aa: CASSLIGDGELFF
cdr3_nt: TGTGCCAGCAGCTTGATCGGGGACGGGGAGCTGTTTTTT

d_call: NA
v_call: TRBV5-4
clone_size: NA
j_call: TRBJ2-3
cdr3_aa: CASSLFLGGTSTDTQYF
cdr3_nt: TGTGCCAGCAGCTTATTTTTAGGCGGAACTAGCACAGATACGCAGTATTTT

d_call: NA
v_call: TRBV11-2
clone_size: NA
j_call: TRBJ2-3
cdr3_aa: CASSRRRLISTDTQYF
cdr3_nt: TGTGCCAGCAGCCGGAGACGACTAATCAGCACAGATACGCAGTATTTT

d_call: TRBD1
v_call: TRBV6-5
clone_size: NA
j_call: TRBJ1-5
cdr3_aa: CASRPTGGRNQPQHF
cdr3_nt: TGTGCCAGCAGACCTACAGGGGGCCGTAATCAGCCCCAGCATTTT

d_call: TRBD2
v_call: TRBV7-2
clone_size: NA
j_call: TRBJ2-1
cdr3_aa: CASSLGLAGGEQFF
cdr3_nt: TGTGCCAGCAGCTTAGGACTAGCGGGAGGCGAGCAGTTCTTC

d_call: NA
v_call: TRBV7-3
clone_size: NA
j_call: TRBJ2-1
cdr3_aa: CASSPNLGEQFF
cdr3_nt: TGTGCCAGCAGCCCGAATCTCGGGGAGCAGTTCTTC

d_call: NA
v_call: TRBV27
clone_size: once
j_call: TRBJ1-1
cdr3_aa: CASTSRRSGANTEAFF
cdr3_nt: TGTGCCAGCACATCTCGTAGATCCGGGGCGAACACTGAAGCTTTCTTT

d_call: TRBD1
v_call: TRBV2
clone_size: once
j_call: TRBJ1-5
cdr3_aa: CASSLIAGTGFGQPQHF
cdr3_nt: TGTGCCAGCAGTCTTATTGCCGGGACAGGGTTCGGTCAGCCCCAGCATTTT

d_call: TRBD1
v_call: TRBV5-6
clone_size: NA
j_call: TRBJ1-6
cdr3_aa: CASSLRGTGGHNSPLHF
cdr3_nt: TGTGCCAGCAGCTTGCGGGGGACAGGGGGCCATAATTCACCCCTCCACTTT

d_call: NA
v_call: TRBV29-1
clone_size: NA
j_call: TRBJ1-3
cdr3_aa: CSVEKGSGNTIYF
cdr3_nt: TGCAGCGTCGAAAAGGGGTCTGGAAACACCATATATTTT

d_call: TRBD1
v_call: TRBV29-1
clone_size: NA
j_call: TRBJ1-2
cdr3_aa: CSTRQGGASNYGYTF
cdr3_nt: TGCAGCACACGACAGGGGGGAGCCTCTAACTATGGCTACACCTTC

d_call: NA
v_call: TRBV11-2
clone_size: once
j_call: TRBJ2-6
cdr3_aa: CASSDQGGGSGANVLTF
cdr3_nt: TGTGCCAGCAGCGATCAGGGTGGGGGCTCTGGGGCCAACGTCCTGACTTTC

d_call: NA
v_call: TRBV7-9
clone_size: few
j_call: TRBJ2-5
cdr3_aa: CASSSQGGMETQYF
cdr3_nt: TGTGCCAGCAGCTCCCAGGGGGGGATGGAGACCCAGTACTTC

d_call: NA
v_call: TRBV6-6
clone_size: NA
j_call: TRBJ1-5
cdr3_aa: CASGLQNQPQHF
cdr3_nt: TGTGCCAGCGGACTACAGAATCAGCCCCAGCATTTT

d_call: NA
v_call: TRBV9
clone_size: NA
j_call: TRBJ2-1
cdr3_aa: CASSRTKGFEGQFF
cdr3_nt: TGTGCCAGCAGCCGGACGAAAGGGTTCGAGGGGCAGTTCTTC

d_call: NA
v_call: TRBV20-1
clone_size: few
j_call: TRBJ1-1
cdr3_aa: CSASQDTEAFF
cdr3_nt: TGCAGTGCTAGTCAGGACACTGAAGCTTTCTTT

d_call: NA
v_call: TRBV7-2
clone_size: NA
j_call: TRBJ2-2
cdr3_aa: CASSPETGELFF
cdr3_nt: TGTGCCAGCAGCCCAGAAACCGGGGAGCTGTTTTTT

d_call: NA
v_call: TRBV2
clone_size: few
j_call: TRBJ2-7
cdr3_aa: CASTLRTSLTYEQYF
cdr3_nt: TGTGCCAGCACCCTCCGGACAAGTTTGACCTACGAGCAGTACTTC

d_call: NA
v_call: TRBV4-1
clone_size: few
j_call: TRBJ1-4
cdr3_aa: CASSQASGATNEKLFF
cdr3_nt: TGCGCCAGCAGCCAAGCTTCCGGGGCGACTAATGAAAAACTGTTTTTT